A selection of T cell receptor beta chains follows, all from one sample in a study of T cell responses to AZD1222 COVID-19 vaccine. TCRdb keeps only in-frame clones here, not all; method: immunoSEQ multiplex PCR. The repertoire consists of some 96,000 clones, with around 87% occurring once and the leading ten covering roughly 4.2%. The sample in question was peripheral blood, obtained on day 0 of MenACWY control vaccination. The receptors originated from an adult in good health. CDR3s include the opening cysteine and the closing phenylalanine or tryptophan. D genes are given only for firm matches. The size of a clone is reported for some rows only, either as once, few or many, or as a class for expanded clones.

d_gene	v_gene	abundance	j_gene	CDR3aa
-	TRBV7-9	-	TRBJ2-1	CASSSVEGVFSYNEQFF
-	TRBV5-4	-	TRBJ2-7	CASSLDPGLTYEQYF
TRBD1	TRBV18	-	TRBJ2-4	CASSPRQGLAKNIQYF
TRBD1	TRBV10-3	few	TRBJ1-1	CAISEPGQGTVEAFF
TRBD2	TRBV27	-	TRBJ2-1	CASSLSGSRSYNEQFF
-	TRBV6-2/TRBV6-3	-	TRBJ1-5	CASSFRGSRQPQHF
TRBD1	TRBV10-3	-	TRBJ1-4	CAISGTGARGEKLFF
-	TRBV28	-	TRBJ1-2	CASSLDQTGSYGYTF
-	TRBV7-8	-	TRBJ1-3	CASSLALSFGNTIYF
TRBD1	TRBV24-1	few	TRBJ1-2	CATGAGVKTGGLSNYGYTF
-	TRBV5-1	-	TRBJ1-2	CASSRGGAYGPGANYGYTF
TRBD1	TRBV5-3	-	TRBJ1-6	CAPLLRTGEDSPLHF
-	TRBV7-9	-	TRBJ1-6	CASSLGRGSPLHF
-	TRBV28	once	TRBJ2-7	CASQARTDEAYEQCF
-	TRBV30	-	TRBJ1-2	CAWSVRGALGYTF
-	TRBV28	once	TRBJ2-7	CASSNRMDYEQYF
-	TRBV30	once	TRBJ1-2	CAWSVQGEYGYTF
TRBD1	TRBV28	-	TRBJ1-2	CASRTWDRAYGYTF
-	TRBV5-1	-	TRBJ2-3	CASSLVGAEDTQYF
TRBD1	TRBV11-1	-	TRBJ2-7	CASSLGQGLGEQYF
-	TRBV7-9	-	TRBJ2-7	CASSLQVAYEQYF
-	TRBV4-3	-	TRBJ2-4	CASSQDGSGSLAKNIQYF
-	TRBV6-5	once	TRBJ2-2	CASRARSWAGELFF
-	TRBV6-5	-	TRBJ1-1	CASSYAIKPPSTEAFF
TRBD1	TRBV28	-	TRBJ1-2	CASIQGGVNYGYTF
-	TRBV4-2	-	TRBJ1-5	CASSQDFWNQPQHF
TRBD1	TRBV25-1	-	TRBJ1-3	CASSVGTAGNTIYF
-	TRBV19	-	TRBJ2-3	CASSLPGEPDTQYF
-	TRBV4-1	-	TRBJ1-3	CASSQGESSGNTIYF
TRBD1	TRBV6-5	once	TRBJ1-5	CASSPRGLGNQPQHF
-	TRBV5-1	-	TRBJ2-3	CASSGGTAGADTQYF
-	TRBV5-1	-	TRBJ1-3	CASKQQASGNTIYF
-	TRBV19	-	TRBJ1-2	CASSIATASNYGYTF
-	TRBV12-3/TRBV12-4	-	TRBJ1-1	CASSLQNTEAFF
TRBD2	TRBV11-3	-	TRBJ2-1	CASSPWTSGYNEQFF
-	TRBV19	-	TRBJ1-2	CASSIDRGAYYGYTF
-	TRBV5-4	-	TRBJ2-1	CASSLVTSSSYNEQFF
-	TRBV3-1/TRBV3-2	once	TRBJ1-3	CASSQGSGNTIYF
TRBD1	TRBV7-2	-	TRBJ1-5	CASSLVGQGANQPQHF
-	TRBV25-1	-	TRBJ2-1	CASSGWNEQFF
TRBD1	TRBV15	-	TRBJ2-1	CATSPQGQGPNEQFF